This T cell receptor beta chain was sequenced in a study of regulatory dendritic cells for organ transplantation. Study-wide background: Monocytes received vitamin D3 on days 0 and 4, IL-10 on day 4. Study observations and caveats: The authors noted considerable between-person heterogeneity in alloreactive memory CD8+ cells. Mature dendritic cells appeared to drive more memory CD8+ clonal expansion than regulatory ones.

Sorted subsets were CFSE-labeled and cultured around five days with allogeneic dendritic cells. Some clones are missing from TCRdb's copy, which holds only in-frame ones; the method was immunoSEQ multiplex PCR. The sample gives 9,500 to 15,000 clones, around two thirds of which show up once; roughly 1.2% is in the top ten. With 2 bases removed from V and 2 bases from J, the gap between germline ends came to 9 bases. The CDR3 consists of 14 residues. CDR1 MGHRA and CDR2 YSYEKL come from the germline V gene. This clone was recorded a few times. Its antigen is not identified. The origin of this receptor is a human donor in good health. Input material: naive CD8+ T cells from blood cultured with dendritic cells. Noted subset: CD45RA+ naive T cells. The chain couples TRBV4-1 to TRBJ1-1; possible D gene TRBD1, 6 bases. The CDR3 protein is CASSQQGTNTEAFF. DNA for the CDR3: TGCGCCAGCAGCCAACAGGGGACCAACACTGAAGCTTTCTTT.